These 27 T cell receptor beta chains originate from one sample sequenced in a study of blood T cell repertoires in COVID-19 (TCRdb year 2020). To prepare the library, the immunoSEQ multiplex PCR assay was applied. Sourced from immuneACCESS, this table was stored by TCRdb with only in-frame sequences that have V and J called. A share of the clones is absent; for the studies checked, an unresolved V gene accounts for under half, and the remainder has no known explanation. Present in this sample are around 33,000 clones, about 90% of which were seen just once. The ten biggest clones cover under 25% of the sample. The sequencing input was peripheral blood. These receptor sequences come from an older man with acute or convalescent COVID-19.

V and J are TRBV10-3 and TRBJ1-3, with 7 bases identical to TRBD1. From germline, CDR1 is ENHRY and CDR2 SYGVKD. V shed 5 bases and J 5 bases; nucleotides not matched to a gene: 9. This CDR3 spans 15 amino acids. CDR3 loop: CAISTTGDSRNTIYF. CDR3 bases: TGTGCCATCAGTACCACAGGGGACTCCAGAAACACCATATATTTT.

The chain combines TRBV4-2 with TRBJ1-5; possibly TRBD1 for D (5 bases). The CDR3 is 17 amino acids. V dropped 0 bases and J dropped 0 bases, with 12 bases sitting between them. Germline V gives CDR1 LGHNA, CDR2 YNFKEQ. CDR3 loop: CASSQELKGDSNQPQHF. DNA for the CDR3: TGTGCCAGCAGCCAAGAGTTGAAAGGGGATAGCAATCAGCCCCAGCATTTT.

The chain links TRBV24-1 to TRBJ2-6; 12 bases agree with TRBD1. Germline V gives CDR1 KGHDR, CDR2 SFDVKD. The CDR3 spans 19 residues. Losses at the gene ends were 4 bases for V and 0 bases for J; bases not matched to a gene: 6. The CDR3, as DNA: TGTGCCACCAGTGAGTCCCCGGGACAGGGGGCCTCTGGGGCCAACGTCCTGACTTTC. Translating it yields CATSESPGQGASGANVLTF.

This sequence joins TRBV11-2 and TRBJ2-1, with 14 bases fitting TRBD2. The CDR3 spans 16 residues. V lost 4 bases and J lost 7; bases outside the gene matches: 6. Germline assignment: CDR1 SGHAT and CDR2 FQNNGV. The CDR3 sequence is CASSSSGLAGENEQFF. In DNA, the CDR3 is TGTGCCAGCAGCTCCTCGGGACTAGCGGGGGAGAATGAGCAGTTCTTC.

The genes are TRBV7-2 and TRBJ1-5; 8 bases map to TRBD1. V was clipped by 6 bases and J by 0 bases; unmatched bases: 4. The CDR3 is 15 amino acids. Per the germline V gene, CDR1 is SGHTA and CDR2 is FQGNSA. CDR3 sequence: CASSLTGDSNQPQHF. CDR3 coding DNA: TGTGCCAGCAGTTTGACAGGGGATAGCAATCAGCCCCAGCATTTT.

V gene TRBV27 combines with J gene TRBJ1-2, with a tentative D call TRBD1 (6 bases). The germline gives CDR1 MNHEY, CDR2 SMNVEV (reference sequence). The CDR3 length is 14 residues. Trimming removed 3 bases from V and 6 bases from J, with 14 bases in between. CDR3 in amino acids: CASSFLSDRNGYTF. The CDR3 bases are TGTGCCAGCAGTTTCCTGTCGGACAGAAATGGCTACACCTTC.

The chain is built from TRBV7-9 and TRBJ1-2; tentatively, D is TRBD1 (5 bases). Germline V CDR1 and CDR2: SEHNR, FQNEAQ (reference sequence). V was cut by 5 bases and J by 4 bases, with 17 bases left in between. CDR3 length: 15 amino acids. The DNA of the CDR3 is TGTGCCAGCAGCGGGCAACAGGAATACTCCTATGGCTACACCTTC. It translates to CASSGQQEYSYGYTF.

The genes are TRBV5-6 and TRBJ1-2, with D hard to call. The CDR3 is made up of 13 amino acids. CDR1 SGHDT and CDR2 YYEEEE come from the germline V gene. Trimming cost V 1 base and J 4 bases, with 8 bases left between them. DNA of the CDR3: TGTGCCAGCAGCTTGAGCAAGTTCTATGGCTACACCTTC. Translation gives CASSLSKFYGYTF. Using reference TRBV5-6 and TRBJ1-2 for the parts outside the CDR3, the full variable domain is DAGVTQSPTHLIKTRGQQVTLRCSPKSGHDTVSWYQQALGQGPQFIFQYYEEEERQRGNFPDRFSGHQFPNYSSELNVNALLLGDSALYLCASSLSKFYGYTFGSGTRLTVV.

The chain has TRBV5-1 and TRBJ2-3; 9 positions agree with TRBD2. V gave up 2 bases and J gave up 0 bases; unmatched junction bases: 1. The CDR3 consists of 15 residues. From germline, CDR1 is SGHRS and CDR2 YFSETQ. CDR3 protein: CASSFAGGSTDTQYF. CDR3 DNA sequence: TGCGCCAGCAGCTTTGCGGGGGGGAGCACAGATACGCAGTATTTT.

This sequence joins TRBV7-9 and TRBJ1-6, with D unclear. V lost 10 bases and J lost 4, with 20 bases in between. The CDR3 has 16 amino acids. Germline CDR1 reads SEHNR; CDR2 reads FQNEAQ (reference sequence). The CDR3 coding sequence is TGTGCCACCGCCGGAGCCCTAGAGGGTTATAATTCACCCCTCCACTTT. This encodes CATAGALEGYNSPLHF.

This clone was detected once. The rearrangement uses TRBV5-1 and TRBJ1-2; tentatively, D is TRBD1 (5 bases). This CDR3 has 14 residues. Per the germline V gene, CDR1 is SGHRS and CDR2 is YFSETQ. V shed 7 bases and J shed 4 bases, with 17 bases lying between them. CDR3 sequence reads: CASGFGGVSYGYTF. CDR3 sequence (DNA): TGCGCCAGCGGATTCGGAGGGGTGAGCTATGGCTACACCTTC.

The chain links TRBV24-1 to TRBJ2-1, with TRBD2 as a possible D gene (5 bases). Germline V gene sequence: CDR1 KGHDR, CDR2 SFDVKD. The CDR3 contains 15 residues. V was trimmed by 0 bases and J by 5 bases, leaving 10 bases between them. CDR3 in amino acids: CATSDLGLRDNEQFF. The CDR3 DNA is TGTGCCACCAGTGATTTGGGACTGAGGGACAATGAGCAGTTCTTC.

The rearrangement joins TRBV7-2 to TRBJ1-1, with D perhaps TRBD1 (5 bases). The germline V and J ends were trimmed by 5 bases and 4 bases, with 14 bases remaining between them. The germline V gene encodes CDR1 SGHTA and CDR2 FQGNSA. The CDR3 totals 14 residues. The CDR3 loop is CASSPSYRSTEAFF. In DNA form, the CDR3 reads TGTGCCAGCAGCCCTTCTTACAGGAGCACTGAAGCTTTCTTT.

The CDR3 reads CASSSSGGRFTDTQYF. The CDR3 nucleotides read TGTGCCAGCAGCTCTAGCGGGGGGCGCTTCACAGATACGCAGTATTTT. This chain links TRBV5-4 with TRBJ2-3; the match to TRBD2 covers 11 bases. V was clipped by 3 bases and J by 2 bases; unmatched bases: 5. This CDR3 is built from 16 residues. Germline CDR1 and CDR2: SGHNT and YYREEE (reference sequence).

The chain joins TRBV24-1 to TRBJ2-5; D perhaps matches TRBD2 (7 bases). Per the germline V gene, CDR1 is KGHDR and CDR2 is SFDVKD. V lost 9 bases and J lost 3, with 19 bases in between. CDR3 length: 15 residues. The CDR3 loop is CATAGGGKIKETQYF. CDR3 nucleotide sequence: TGTGCCACCGCTGGGGGGGGCAAAATCAAAGAGACCCAGTACTTC.

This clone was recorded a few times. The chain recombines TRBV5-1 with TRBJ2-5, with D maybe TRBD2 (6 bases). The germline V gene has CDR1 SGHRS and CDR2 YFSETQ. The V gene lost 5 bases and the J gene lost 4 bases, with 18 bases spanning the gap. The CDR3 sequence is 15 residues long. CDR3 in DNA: TGCGCCAGCAGACCATTCCTCGCGGGGCGAGAGACCCAGTACTTC. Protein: CASRPFLAGRETQYF.

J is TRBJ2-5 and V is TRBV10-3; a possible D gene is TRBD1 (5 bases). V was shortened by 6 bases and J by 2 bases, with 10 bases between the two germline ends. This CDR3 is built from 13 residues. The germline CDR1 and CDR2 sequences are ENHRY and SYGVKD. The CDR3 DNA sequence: TGTGCCATCAGCCAGGGTCGTCAAGAGACCCAGTACTTC. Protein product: CAISQGRQETQYF.

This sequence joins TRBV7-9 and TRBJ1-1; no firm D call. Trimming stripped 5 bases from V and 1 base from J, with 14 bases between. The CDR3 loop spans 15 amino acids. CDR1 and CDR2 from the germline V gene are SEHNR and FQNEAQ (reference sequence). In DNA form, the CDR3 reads TGTGCCAGCAGCCCCACCCTGGCAGGGAACACTGAAGCTTTCTTT. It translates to CASSPTLAGNTEAFF.

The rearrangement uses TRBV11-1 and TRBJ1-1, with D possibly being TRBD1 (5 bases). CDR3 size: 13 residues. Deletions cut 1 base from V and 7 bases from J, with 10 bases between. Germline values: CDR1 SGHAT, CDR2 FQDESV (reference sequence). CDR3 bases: TGTGCCAGCAGCTTAGGGGGGAGGCGTGAAGCTTTCTTT. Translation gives CASSLGGRREAFF.

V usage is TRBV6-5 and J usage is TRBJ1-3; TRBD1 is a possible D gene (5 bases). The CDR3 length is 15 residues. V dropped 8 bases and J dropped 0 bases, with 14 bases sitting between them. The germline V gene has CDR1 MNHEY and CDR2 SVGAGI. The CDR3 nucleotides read TGTGCCAGCTCCTTAGGGGCCTTCTCTGGAAACACCATATATTTT. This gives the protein CASSLGAFSGNTIYF.

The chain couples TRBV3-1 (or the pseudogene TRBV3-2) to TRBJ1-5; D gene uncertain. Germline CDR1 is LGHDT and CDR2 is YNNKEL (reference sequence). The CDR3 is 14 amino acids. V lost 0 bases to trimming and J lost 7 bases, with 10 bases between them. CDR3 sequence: CASSQDRVVQPQHF. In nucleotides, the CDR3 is TGTGCCAGCAGCCAAGATCGGGTCGTACAGCCCCAGCATTTT.

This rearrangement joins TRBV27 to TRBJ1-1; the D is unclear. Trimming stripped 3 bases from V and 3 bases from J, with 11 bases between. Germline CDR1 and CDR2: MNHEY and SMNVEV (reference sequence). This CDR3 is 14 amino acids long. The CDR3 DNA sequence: TGTGCCAGCAGTTTGGTCGGAGGATACACTGAAGCTTTCTTT. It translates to CASSLVGGYTEAFF.

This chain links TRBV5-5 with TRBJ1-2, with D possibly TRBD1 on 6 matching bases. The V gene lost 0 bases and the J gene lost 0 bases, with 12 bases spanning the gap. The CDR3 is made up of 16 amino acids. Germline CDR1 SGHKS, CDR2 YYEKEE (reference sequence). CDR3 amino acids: CASSLAVGTTNYGYTF. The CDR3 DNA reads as TGTGCCAGCAGCTTGGCGGTGGGGACAACTAACTATGGCTACACCTTC.

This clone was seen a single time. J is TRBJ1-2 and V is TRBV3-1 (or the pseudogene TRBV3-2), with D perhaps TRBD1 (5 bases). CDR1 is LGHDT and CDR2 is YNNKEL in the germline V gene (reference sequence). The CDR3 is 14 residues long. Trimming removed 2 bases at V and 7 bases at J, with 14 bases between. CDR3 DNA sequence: TGTGCCAGCAGCCAACGGATGGGGGGGAGTGGCTACACCTTC. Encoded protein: CASSQRMGGSGYTF.

As DNA, the CDR3 is TGTGCCAGCAGTGAAGAGGACGGGGGGCGCGTTTATGGCTACACCTTC. Protein sequence: CASSEEDGGRVYGYTF. The chain uses TRBV6-1 and TRBJ1-2, with a tentative D call TRBD1 (6 bases). CDR1 is MNHNS and CDR2 is SASEGT in the germline V gene. Trimming pared 1 base from V and 5 bases from J, leaving 17 bases between. The CDR3 sequence is 16 residues long.

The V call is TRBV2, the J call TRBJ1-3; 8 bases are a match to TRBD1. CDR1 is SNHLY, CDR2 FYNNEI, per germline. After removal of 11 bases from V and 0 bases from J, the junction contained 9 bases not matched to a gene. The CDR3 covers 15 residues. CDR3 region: CASWQGAFSGNTIYF. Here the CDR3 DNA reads TGTGCCTCTTGGCAGGGGGCTTTCTCTGGAAACACCATATATTTT.

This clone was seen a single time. This chain's CDR3 is CASSQRRGGAPLHF. CDR3 nucleotides: TGTGCCAGCAGCCAAAGGCGGGGCGGGGCACCCCTCCACTTT. The chain carries TRBV7-6 and TRBJ1-6; a weak D match, TRBD1 (5 bases). The germline V gene has CDR1 SGHVS and CDR2 FNYEAQ. The CDR3 contains 14 residues. Trimming removed 5 bases from V and 11 bases from J, with 16 bases in between.